The rows below give T cell receptor beta chains drawn from one sample of a study of blood T cell repertoires in COVID-19. Sequenced by immunoSEQ multiplex PCR; TCRdb stores in-frame clones only, minus some. This sample has about 260,000 clones, with 75% to 95% found just once. Sequences were obtained from peripheral blood. The receptors here all came from a person under 30 with COVID-19, enrolled during active disease. The CDR3 runs from the conserved cysteine through the conserved F or W. The order of the fields is J gene, clone size, V gene, D gene, CDR3 DNA, CDR3 protein. A D gene is named only where the DNA matches it firmly. Clone size, where shown, is once, few, many, or a class for clones that have expanded.

J: TRBJ2-2; size: once; V: TRBV19; D: TRBD1; DNA: TGTGCCAGTAGATCAGACAGGGATTCCGGGGAGCTGTTTTTT; CDR3: CASRSDRDSGELFF
J: TRBJ2-1; size: -; V: TRBV28; D: -; DNA: TGTGCCAGCAGTTTAGGGGGGGCCTACCTCAATGAGCAGTTCTTC; CDR3: CASSLGGAYLNEQFF
J: TRBJ1-1; size: -; V: TRBV12-3/TRBV12-4; D: -; DNA: TGTGCCAGCAGTGCCGGGAACACTGAAGCTTTCTTT; CDR3: CASSAGNTEAFF
J: TRBJ1-6; size: -; V: TRBV27; D: -; DNA: TGTGCCAGCAGCCCATGGGGCAGGGGTAATTCACCCCTCCACTTT; CDR3: CASSPWGRGNSPLHF
J: TRBJ2-5; size: -; V: TRBV12-3/TRBV12-4; D: -; DNA: TGTGCCAGTGTTACGGCTAGTTCAGAGACCCAGTACTTC; CDR3: CASVTASSETQYF
J: TRBJ1-4; size: -; V: TRBV6-1; D: -; DNA: TGTGCCAGCAGTGAGGGGGCGCCTGAAAAACTGTTTTTT; CDR3: CASSEGAPEKLFF
J: TRBJ2-7; size: -; V: TRBV2; D: TRBD1; DNA: TGTGCCAGCAGACAGGGGGCGAGGGAGCAGTACTTC; CDR3: CASRQGAREQYF
J: TRBJ2-3; size: -; V: TRBV7-9; D: TRBD2; DNA: TGTGCCAGCAGCTTGAATCGAGGGTCCGGGGACTACCCTTTGGATACGCAGTATTTT; CDR3: CASSLNRGSGDYPLDTQYF
J: TRBJ1-2; size: -; V: TRBV28; D: -; DNA: TGTGCCAGCAGTTATTGGGAGGGGCGCGACGGCTACACCTTC; CDR3: CASSYWEGRDGYTF
J: TRBJ2-2; size: -; V: TRBV4-2; D: TRBD1; DNA: TGTGCCAGCGGAGAGACAGGGGGGCCCGGGGAGCTGTTTTTT; CDR3: CASGETGGPGELFF
J: TRBJ2-7; size: -; V: TRBV6-5; D: TRBD1; DNA: TGTGCCACCTTGGACAGGGCGTGGATTGAGCAGTACTTC; CDR3: CATLDRAWIEQYF
J: TRBJ2-3; size: -; V: TRBV28; D: -; DNA: TGTGCCAGCAGTTTATATTCTGCGGGCGGAGATACGCAGTATTTT; CDR3: CASSLYSAGGDTQYF
J: TRBJ1-6; size: -; V: TRBV12-5; D: TRBD1; DNA: TGTGCTAGTGGTCTGGGACAGAATAATTCACCCCTCCACTTT; CDR3: CASGLGQNNSPLHF
J: TRBJ2-4; size: -; V: TRBV18; D: -; DNA: TGTGCCAGCTCACCCAACCTGCCCAGGCTAGCCAAAAACATTCAGTACTTC; CDR3: CASSPNLPRLAKNIQYF
J: TRBJ2-7; size: -; V: TRBV27; D: TRBD2; DNA: TGTGCCAGCAGTTTTTCAGCGGGAGAGCACGAGCAGTACTTC; CDR3: CASSFSAGEHEQYF
J: TRBJ2-1; size: -; V: TRBV24-1; D: TRBD2; DNA: TGTGCCACCAGTGATCCGGGACTAGCGGGAGTTGTTAATGAGCAGTTCTTC; CDR3: CATSDPGLAGVVNEQFF
J: TRBJ2-3; size: -; V: TRBV7-2; D: TRBD2; DNA: TGTGCCAGCAGCTTATTAGCGGGAGGGCAGGGAGATACGCAGTATTTT; CDR3: CASSLLAGGQGDTQYF
J: TRBJ2-7; size: -; V: TRBV2; D: -; DNA: TGTGCCAGCAGTGATACTAGGACCTACGAGCAGTACTTC; CDR3: CASSDTRTYEQYF
J: TRBJ2-6; size: -; V: TRBV24-1; D: TRBD1; DNA: TGTGCCACCAGTGATAATGACAGGGCTGGGGCCAACGTCCTGACTTTC; CDR3: CATSDNDRAGANVLTF
J: TRBJ2-7; size: -; V: TRBV13; D: -; DNA: TGTGCCAGCAGCCCGGGTCGGAACTACGAGCAGTACTTC; CDR3: CASSPGRNYEQYF
J: TRBJ2-1; size: -; V: TRBV11-2; D: TRBD2; DNA: TGTGCCAGCAGCTTAGCGGGAGGGTGGTACAATGAGCAGTTCTTC; CDR3: CASSLAGGWYNEQFF
J: TRBJ1-5; size: -; V: TRBV24-1; D: -; DNA: TGTGCCACCAGTGACAGGGTTAATCAGCCCCAGCATTTT; CDR3: CATSDRVNQPQHF
J: TRBJ2-2; size: -; V: TRBV5-4; D: TRBD2; DNA: TGTGCCAGCAGCTCGGGACTAGCGGGCACCGGGGAGCTGTTTTTT; CDR3: CASSSGLAGTGELFF
J: TRBJ2-7; size: once; V: TRBV18; D: -; DNA: TGTGCCAGCTCACCTCTGAGCTCCTACGAGCAGTACTTC; CDR3: CASSPLSSYEQYF
J: TRBJ2-7; size: -; V: TRBV7-9; D: -; DNA: TGTGCCAGCAGCCCTCATGCGGCGTACGAGCAGTACTTC; CDR3: CASSPHAAYEQYF
J: TRBJ2-5; size: -; V: TRBV30; D: TRBD1; DNA: TGTGCCTGGAGTGGCGACAGGGTCCAAGAGACCCAGTACTTC; CDR3: CAWSGDRVQETQYF
J: TRBJ2-1; size: -; V: TRBV7-2; D: -; DNA: TGTGCCAGCAGCTTACCCTTAACGCGGCGGCAGTTCTTC; CDR3: CASSLPLTRRQFF
J: TRBJ2-1; size: -; V: TRBV5-6; D: -; DNA: TGTGCCAGCAGCTCGTTGCCCGGGAACAATGAGCAGTTCTTC; CDR3: CASSSLPGNNEQFF
J: TRBJ1-1; size: -; V: TRBV6-5; D: -; DNA: TGTGCCAGCAGTTACCAATCAGGAACTGAAGCTTTCTTT; CDR3: CASSYQSGTEAFF
J: TRBJ2-2; size: once; V: TRBV10-3; D: -; DNA: TGTGCCATCACCCCAGGGGGGGAGCTGTTTTTT; CDR3: CAITPGGELFF
J: TRBJ1-3; size: -; V: TRBV7-9; D: -; DNA: TGTGCCAGCAGCTTAGGCGGGGGATTGGCGGGAAACACCATATATTTT; CDR3: CASSLGGGLAGNTIYF
J: TRBJ2-1; size: -; V: TRBV28; D: -; DNA: TGTGCCAGCAGGTCTTTGACACTTACCTACAATGAGCAGTTCTTC; CDR3: CASRSLTLTYNEQFF
J: TRBJ1-2; size: once; V: TRBV28; D: TRBD1; DNA: TGTGCCAGCAGCCGCGGACAGGTCTATGGCTACACCTTC; CDR3: CASSRGQVYGYTF
J: TRBJ2-7; size: -; V: TRBV9; D: TRBD2; DNA: TGTGCCAGCAGCGTAGATGGGGCTAGCGGGAGCTACGAGCAGTACTTC; CDR3: CASSVDGASGSYEQYF
J: TRBJ2-1; size: -; V: TRBV27; D: TRBD2; DNA: TGTGCCAGCAGTTTTCTGGGAGGGGCCAATGAGCAGTTCTTC; CDR3: CASSFLGGANEQFF
J: TRBJ2-7; size: -; V: TRBV3-1/TRBV3-2; D: -; DNA: TGTGCCAGCAGCCGGGGGGGCAGAATCTACGAGCAGTACTTC; CDR3: CASSRGGRIYEQYF
J: TRBJ2-1; size: -; V: TRBV7-2; D: -; DNA: TGTGCCAGCAGCTTAGGAGGTCCGGATGAGCAGTTCTTC; CDR3: CASSLGGPDEQFF
J: TRBJ2-3; size: -; V: TRBV9; D: -; DNA: TGTGCCAGCAGCCCCCCCGGGTACGGCCCAGATACGCAGTATTTT; CDR3: CASSPPGYGPDTQYF
J: TRBJ1-2; size: -; V: TRBV6-5; D: TRBD1; DNA: TGTGCCAGCGGGGACAGGGAGGGGTATGGCTACACCTTC; CDR3: CASGDREGYGYTF
J: TRBJ2-2; size: -; V: TRBV4-1; D: -; DNA: TGCGCCAGCAGCCATTTCCGGGACACCTACACCGGGGAGCTGTTTTTT; CDR3: CASSHFRDTYTGELFF
J: TRBJ1-4; size: few; V: TRBV5-1; D: -; DNA: TGCGCCAGCAGCTTGGAGGCGGGGTCGTCAACTAATGAAAAACTGTTTTTT; CDR3: CASSLEAGSSTNEKLFF
J: TRBJ2-7; size: -; V: TRBV2; D: TRBD1; DNA: TGTGCCAGCAGTGAAAAGGACAGGCTCCACGAGCAGTACTTC; CDR3: CASSEKDRLHEQYF
J: TRBJ2-1; size: -; V: TRBV13; D: TRBD1; DNA: TGTGCCAGCAGCTTAGCCGAACAGGGGGCCGATGAGCAGTTCTTC; CDR3: CASSLAEQGADEQFF
J: TRBJ2-3; size: -; V: TRBV6-5; D: -; DNA: TGTGCCAGCAGTCTCCGGACAGCCACAGATACGCAGTATTTT; CDR3: CASSLRTATDTQYF
J: TRBJ1-4; size: -; V: TRBV18; D: TRBD1; DNA: TGTGCCAGCTCACGGGGACAGATTGCAACTAATGAAAAACTGTTTTTT; CDR3: CASSRGQIATNEKLFF
J: TRBJ1-1; size: -; V: TRBV5-1; D: -; DNA: TGCGCCAGCAGCTTGGAAGGAGCCCCTGAAGCTTTCTTT; CDR3: CASSLEGAPEAFF
J: TRBJ1-5; size: few; V: TRBV24-1; D: -; DNA: TGTGCCACCAGTGATGGGGGACTGCCCCAGCATTTT; CDR3: CATSDGGLPQHF
J: TRBJ1-2; size: -; V: TRBV7-9; D: TRBD1; DNA: TGTGCCAGCAGCTTAGGACAGGGAGATAACTATGGCTACACCTTC; CDR3: CASSLGQGDNYGYTF
J: TRBJ2-7; size: -; V: TRBV7-2; D: TRBD2; DNA: TGTGCCACAAACCGGTTAGCGGGGTCCTACGAGCAGTACTTC; CDR3: CATNRLAGSYEQYF
J: TRBJ1-2; size: few; V: TRBV4-2; D: TRBD1; DNA: TGTGCCAGCAGCCAGAGTACCGGGACAGGGGGCTATGGCTACACCTTC; CDR3: CASSQSTGTGGYGYTF
J: TRBJ2-6; size: -; V: TRBV5-5; D: -; DNA: TGTGCCAGCAGCCCTACGAGCTCTGGGGCCAACGTCCTGACTTTC; CDR3: CASSPTSSGANVLTF
J: TRBJ1-5; size: -; V: TRBV5-6; D: TRBD1; DNA: TGTGCCAGCAGCAGACAGGGAGAAGGGGACCAGCCCCAGCATTTT; CDR3: CASSRQGEGDQPQHF
J: TRBJ2-2; size: -; V: TRBV7-6; D: TRBD1; DNA: TGTGCCAGCAGCCTGCCCGTTGACAGGGGAACCGGGGAGCTGTTTTTT; CDR3: CASSLPVDRGTGELFF
J: TRBJ2-3; size: -; V: TRBV7-7; D: TRBD2; DNA: TGTGCCAGCAGCCAGACTAGCAGCACAGATACGCAGTATTTT; CDR3: CASSQTSSTDTQYF